This TCR beta chain derives from a study of cytomegalovirus exposure and HLA in healthy donors (dated by TCRdb to between 2016 and 2019). For the wider study: According to a later analysis, one platform produced both the roughly 130 validation repertoires and the 670 or so repertoires of the first cohort. The aim of the study was to test whether cataloging public T cell receptors could identify signatures of past pathogen exposure. A separate validation cohort of about 110 different subjects was used in addition to the roughly 700-subject first cohort. To predict cytomegalovirus infection status, the study brought together high-throughput TCR immunosequencing, statistical association of individual TCRs with disease status, and machine learning.

Ends trimmed: V by 5 bases, J by 8 bases; bases unmatched to a gene: 10. CDR1 SEHNR and CDR2 FQNEAQ are derived from the germline V gene (reference sequence). Taken from cysteine to phenylalanine, the CDR3 has 15 residues. Only CDR3 DNA is held: 45 bases, read in frame from base 1. Receptor libraries were prepared by the immunoSEQ multiplex PCR assay. In the authors' own workflow: A statistical classification framework was developed to diagnose cytomegalovirus status using the catalog of TCR beta chain sequences. TCRdb's version of the immuneACCESS table is confined to in-frame rearrangements and falls short of the full clone set. An unresolved V gene accounts for under half of the shortfall where checked; the remainder is of unknown origin. V, J and clone size derive from that table, while D and trimming were established from the DNA sequence. The sample includes approximately 160,000 clones, with more than 70% observed a single time. Around 9.6% of the sample belongs to the ten largest clones.

In this sample, this clone turned up once. Its antigen is not yet known. Base quality data are lacking; no much larger clone is found one base away. The donors belonged to the validation cohort of about 120 subjects, which was separate from the roughly 680-subject first cohort. Summary of the overall study and its limitations: In vitro tests confirmed that a few of the cytomegalovirus-associated TCR beta chains recognize cytomegalovirus antigens. A later analysis found that TCRs clustered in the first cohort also tended to co-occur in the 100 to 150 validation repertoires, with approximately 94% of cluster scores above 0. A later analysis lacked HLA typing for the validation cohort, so it scored co-occurrence in that cohort across all 120 repertoires. The classifier was reported to diagnose cytomegalovirus status with high specificity and sensitivity in both the original and validation cohorts. While some public TCRs were present in many individuals, most TCR sequences turned up only very rarely across donors. According to the authors, the approach could potentially be generalized to other disease states and immunological phenotypes. A total of roughly 160 TCR beta chains were listed by the study as associated with cytomegalovirus.

Sequenced material: PBMCs. The clonotype was recovered from a man aged 25 to 45 in good health and CMV-seropositive. This sequence uses TRBV7-9 and TRBJ1-5, with 9 bases matching TRBD1. CDR3 sequence: CASSESGTGTKPQHF. The DNA sequence is as follows: TGTGCCAGCAGCGAATCCGGGACAGGGACGAAGCCCCAGCATTTT.